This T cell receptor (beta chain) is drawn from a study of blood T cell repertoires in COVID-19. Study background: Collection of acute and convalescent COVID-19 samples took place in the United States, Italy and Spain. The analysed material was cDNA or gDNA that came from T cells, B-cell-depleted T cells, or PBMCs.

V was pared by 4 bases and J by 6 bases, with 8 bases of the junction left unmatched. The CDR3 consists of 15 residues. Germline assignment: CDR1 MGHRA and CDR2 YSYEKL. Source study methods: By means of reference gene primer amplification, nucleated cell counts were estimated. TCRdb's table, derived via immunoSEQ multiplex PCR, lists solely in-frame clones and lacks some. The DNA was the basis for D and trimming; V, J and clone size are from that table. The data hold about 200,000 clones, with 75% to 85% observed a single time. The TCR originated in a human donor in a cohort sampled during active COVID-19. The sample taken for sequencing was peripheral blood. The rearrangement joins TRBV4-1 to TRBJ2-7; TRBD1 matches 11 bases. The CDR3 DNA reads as TGCGCCAGCAGCCGCTGGACAGGGGGCTACTTCGAGCAGTACTTC. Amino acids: CASSRWTGGYFEQYF.